The 25 T cell receptor beta chains in this list originate from one sample, sequenced in a study of circulating CD8 cells and anti-PD-1 response in melanoma. TCR libraries were prepared from 15 ng of total RNA with the QIAseq Immune Repertoire TCR panel. TCRdb analysed the reads with MiXCR anew, one entry per CDR3 protein. The profile covers some 970 distinct CDR3 sequences, with about 10% appearing a single time and approximately 13% taken by the ten largest. From live CD3+CD8+TCRalphabeta+ cells, four PD-1 and/or TIGIT subsets were sorted. This specimen consisted of CD8+ T cells from PBMCs, obtained at baseline or after one month of anti-PD-1 therapy (not recorded which). All receptors derive from a human donor with melanoma.

In its sample, this clonotype is hyperexpanded (1% or more). The V call is TRBV2, the J call TRBJ2-7, with D perhaps given as TRBD1 or TRBD2 (6 bases each). This CDR3 is 14 amino acids long. Germline CDR1 is SNHLY and CDR2 is FYNNEI. Deletions cut 8 bases from V and 5 bases from J, with 19 bases between. CDR3 sequence: CASGRDTLTNEQYF. The CDR3 DNA follows: TGTGCCAGCGGGCGGGACACCCTGACCAACGAGCAGTACTTC.

By frequency in the sample, this clonotype is large. The chain is built from TRBV27 and TRBJ2-7; D could derive from TRBD1 or TRBD2 (5 bases each). V lost 2 bases, J lost 0 bases, and 11 bases lay in between. Germline lookup yields CDR1 MNHEY and CDR2 SMNVEV (reference sequence). This CDR3 is built from 15 residues. In DNA, the CDR3 is TGTGCCAGCAGTTTAGGGGTCGGGGCCTCCTACGAGCAGTACTTC. This encodes CASSLGVGASYEQYF.

This clonotype is medium-sized in the sample. The genes are TRBV5-8 and TRBJ2-2; D is ambiguous. V was trimmed by 5 bases and J by 7 bases, leaving 21 bases between them. The germline CDR1 and CDR2 sequences are SGHTS and YDEGEE. The CDR3 loop spans 16 amino acids. The CDR3 region has the DNA TGTGCCAGCAGTTCCGGACCAGCCTGGGTCAGCGGGGAGCTGTTTTTT. Translating it yields CASSSGPAWVSGELFF. Full variable domain (missing parts from reference TRBV5-8 and TRBJ2-2): EAGVTQSPTHLIKTRGQQATLRCSPISGHTSVYWYQQALGLGLQFLLWYDEGEERNRGNFPPRFSGRQFPNYSSELNVNALELEDSALYLCASSSGPAWVSGELFFGEGSRLTVL.

A note on this clonotype: A much more abundant neighbour one base away suggests this may be a read error. V is TRBV5-4 and J is TRBJ2-1; D could derive from TRBD1 or TRBD2 (6 bases each). This CDR3 comprises 15 residues. Germline CDR1 and CDR2: SGHNT and YYREEE (reference sequence). The CDR3 nucleotides read TGTGCCAGCAGTTTACAGGGACTCCCCAACAATGAGCAGTCCTTC. Amino acid sequence: CASSLQGLPNNEQSF.

Relative to its sample, this clonotype is medium-sized (0.01 to 0.1%). The CDR3 region has the DNA TGCAGTGCACCGGGACAGGGAGGGAACACTGAAGCTTTCTTT. Protein product: CSAPGQGGNTEAFF. The chain recombines TRBV20-1 with TRBJ1-1, with 9 nucleotides matching TRBD1. Germline values: CDR1 DFQATT, CDR2 SNEGSKA (reference sequence). CDR3 size: 14 residues. J lost 1 base, V lost 6 bases, and 6 bases had no gene match.

Relative to its sample, this clonotype is large. The chain has TRBV5-4 and TRBJ2-3; D unresolved. There are 12 residues in the CDR3. The V end was cut by 0 bases, the J end by 6 bases, with 5 bases between. CDR1 SGHNT and CDR2 YYREEE come from the germline V gene (reference sequence). The CDR3, as DNA: TGTGCCAGCAGCTTGGCCGCGGATACGCAGTATTTT. Protein: CASSLAADTQYF.

This clonotype is judged medium-sized. The chain employs TRBV7-8 and TRBJ2-5, with a possible D match to TRBD2 (6 bases). The V gene's germline CDR1 is SGHVS and CDR2 FQNEAQ. V was cut by 4 bases and J by 1 base, with 13 bases left in between. This CDR3 region has 15 residues. CDR3 DNA: TGTGCCAGCAGCTCCGCGGGACCATCCCAAGAGACCCAGTACTTC. It encodes CASSSAGPSQETQYF.

V usage is TRBV24-1 and J usage is TRBJ2-3; TRBD2 is a possible D gene (5 bases). The V gene's germline CDR1 is KGHDR and CDR2 SFDVKD. Trimming took 3 bases from V and 4 from J, leaving 7 bases between them. The CDR3 extends over 13 amino acids. The CDR3 coding sequence is TGTGCCACCAGTGATCCCGGGGCAGATACGCAGTATTTT. It translates to CATSDPGADTQYF.

This clonotype rates as medium-sized (0.01 to 0.1%). This sequence joins TRBV2 and TRBJ2-3; possible D gene TRBD1, 5 bases. V was clipped by 6 bases and J by 0 bases, with 19 bases between them. This CDR3 has 17 residues. Looked up from germline, CDR1 is SNHLY and CDR2 is FYNNEI. CDR3 coding DNA: TGTGCCAGCAGCGCATGGGCGCAGGGCGTAAGCACAGATACGCAGTATTTT. Amino acids: CASSAWAQGVSTDTQYF.

This clonotype is labeled medium-sized (0.01 to 0.1%). The J gene is TRBJ1-6, the V gene TRBV19; D is perhaps TRBD1 (5 bases). CDR1 and CDR2 (germline): LNHDA, SQIVND (reference sequence). The V and J ends lost 3 bases and 4 bases respectively, with 7 bases between them. The CDR3 is 14 amino acids. The CDR3: CASSIGTYNSPLHF. Here the CDR3 DNA reads TGTGCCAGTAGTATCGGGACGTATAATTCACCCCTCCACTTT. Complete variable domain (other parts from reference TRBV19 and TRBJ1-6): DGGITQSPKYLFRKEGQNVTLSCEQNLNHDAMYWYRQDPGQGLRLIYYSQIVNDFQKGDIAEGYSVSREKKESFPLTVTSAQKNPTAFYLCASSIGTYNSPLHFGNGTRLTVT.

In its sample, this clonotype is medium-sized. One end of the junction varies from germline; a read error may be responsible. The chain combines TRBV5-8 with TRBJ2-2; D tentatively reads TRBD1 or TRBD2 (6 bases each). The V gene's germline CDR1 is SGHTS and CDR2 YDEGEE. The CDR3 is made up of 15 amino acids. This CDR3 is CASTLGGANTGELFF. As DNA, the CDR3 is TGTGCCAGCACCTTGGGGGGCGCGAACACCGGGGAGCTGTTTTTT. Based on the CDR3 plus reference TRBV5-8 and TRBJ2-2, the full variable domain is EAGVTQSPTHLIKTRGQQATLRCSPISGHTSVYWYQQALGLGLQFLLWYDEGEERNRGNFPPRFSGRQFPNYSSELNVNALELEDSALYLCASTLGGANTGELFFGEGSRLTVL.

This clonotype was counted a few times. The chain carries TRBV5-1 and TRBJ2-7; D is possibly TRBD1 (5 bases). The CDR3 is made up of 12 amino acids. Germline V CDR1 and CDR2: SGHRS, YFSETQ. V was trimmed by 1 base and J by 7 bases, leaving 9 bases between them. CDR3 DNA: TGCGCCAGCAGCTTGCAGGGTTTAGAGCAGTACTTC. This gives the protein CASSLQGLEQYF.

By proportion, this clonotype is large. The chain recombines TRBV2 with TRBJ2-6, with 9 bases identical to TRBD1. Germline V gene data show CDR1 as SNHLY and CDR2 as FYNNEI. V was clipped by 8 bases and J by 0 bases; unmatched bases: 2. The CDR3 contains 15 residues. The CDR3 region is CASGDRVSGANVLTF. CDR3 nucleotide sequence: TGTGCCAGCGGGGACAGGGTCTCTGGGGCCAACGTCCTGACTTTC.

This clonotype was seen a few times. This sequence joins TRBV29-1 and TRBJ2-2; possibly TRBD2 for D (6 bases). This CDR3 spans 13 amino acids. The V gene lost 6 bases and the J gene lost 6 bases, with 14 bases spanning the gap. Per germline, CDR1 SQVTM and CDR2 ANQGSEA. Written as DNA, the CDR3 is TGCAGCGTATTACCGTGGGGGGCCGGGGAGCTGTTTTTT. Encoded protein: CSVLPWGAGELFF.

This clonotype is large in the sample. This chain uses TRBV27 with TRBJ2-2; no clear D. This CDR3 is 14 amino acids long. Trimming took off 4 bases at V and 1 base at J, with 7 bases between the two ends. The germline CDR1 and CDR2 sequences are MNHEY and SMNVEV (reference sequence). The chain's CDR3 is CASSSHLNTGELFF. The CDR3 DNA sequence: TGTGCCAGCAGTTCACACTTGAACACCGGGGAGCTGTTTTTT.

This clonotype was observed once. A much larger clone lies a single base off, so this may be a read error. As the CDR3 is not closed by the conserved phenylalanine or tryptophan, this likely results from a read error. The chain carries TRBV5-4 and TRBJ2-7, with D possibly TRBD1 on 6 matching bases. V was cut by 4 bases and J by 3 bases, with 8 bases left in between. The CDR3 has 12 residues. The germline V gene has CDR1 SGHNT and CDR2 YYREEE (reference sequence). The CDR3 DNA is TGTGCCAGCAGCCTAGGGGGCTACGAGCAGTACCTC. It translates to CASSLGGYEQYL.

The chain recombines TRBV19 with TRBJ1-2; TRBD1 matches at 8 bases. With V trimmed by 10 bases and J by 4 bases, 5 bases remained unmatched. CDR1 LNHDA and CDR2 SQIVND come from the germline V gene (reference sequence). CDR3 length: 12 residues. The CDR3 sequence is CATRDRSYGYTF. For the CDR3, the DNA is TGTGCCACCAGGGACAGGTCCTATGGCTACACCTTC.

This clonotype is categorized as medium-sized. The chain uses TRBV5-5 and TRBJ1-1; 11 nucleotides align to TRBD1. The CDR3 sequence is 17 residues long. V shed 4 bases and J 5 bases; nucleotides not matched to a gene: 13. Germline CDR1 is SGHKS and CDR2 is YYEKEE (reference sequence). The CDR3 region has the DNA TGTGCCAGCAGCCCAGCCCCGGACAGGGGGCGTAGGACTGAAGCTTTCTTT. Encoded protein: CASSPAPDRGRRTEAFF. Using reference TRBV5-5 and TRBJ1-1 for the parts outside the CDR3, the full variable domain is DAGVTQSPTHLIKTRGQQVTLRCSPISGHKSVSWYQQVLGQGPQFIFQYYEKEERGRGNFPDRFSARQFPNYSSELNVNALLLGDSALYLCASSPAPDRGRRTEAFFGQGTRLTVV.

This chain joins TRBV27 and TRBJ2-3; D ambiguous. The CDR3 extends over 10 amino acids. V gave up 10 bases and J gave up 4 bases, with 6 bases separating them. Germline CDR1 and CDR2: MNHEY and SMNVEV (reference sequence). The CDR3 protein is CATLADTQYF. As DNA, the CDR3 is TGTGCCACCCTGGCAGATACGCAGTATTTT.

By frequency in the sample, this clonotype is medium-sized (0.01 to 0.1%). The gene calls are TRBV5-4 and TRBJ2-7, with D maybe TRBD1 (7 bases). CDR1 is SGHNT, CDR2 YYREEE, per germline (reference sequence). This CDR3 contains 13 residues. V gave up 4 bases and J gave up 4 bases, with 12 bases separating them. The CDR3 coding sequence is TGTGCCAGCAGCCGGAGGGGGCGGTACGAGCAGTACTTC. Translation: CASSRRGRYEQYF.

Turning to this clonotype: Given a much more abundant clone one base away, this may be a read error. This chain joins TRBV27 and TRBJ2-7; 7 bases match TRBD1. Germline V gene lookup returns CDR1 MNHEY and CDR2 SMNVEV (reference sequence). This CDR3 has 12 amino acids. CDR3 protein: CASSQTGSELYF. DNA for the CDR3: TGTGCCAGCAGTCAGACAGGGTCCGAGCTGTACTTC.

This clonotype has a handful of counts. This may come from a read error, since a much larger clone is one base off. V gene TRBV4-1 combines with J gene TRBJ2-3, with D perhaps being TRBD1 or TRBD2 (5 bases each). The CDR3 extends over 16 amino acids. Germline CDR1 is MGHRA and CDR2 is YSYEKL. For the CDR3, the DNA is TGCGCCTGCAGCCTGCCCCGGGACGGTAGCACAGATACGCAGTATTTT. Protein sequence: CACSLPRDGSTDTQYF.

Judged by abundance, this clonotype is large. This sequence joins TRBV27 and TRBJ2-7; 9 nucleotides agree with TRBD2. There are 15 residues in the CDR3. Trimming cost V 1 base and J 5 bases; bases outside gene matches: 6. The germline V gene has CDR1 MNHEY and CDR2 SMNVEV (reference sequence). This CDR3 reads CASSLWASGANEQYF. CDR3 DNA: TGTGCCAGCAGTTTATGGGCTAGCGGGGCTAACGAGCAGTACTTC.

In its sample, this clonotype was seen a few times. It may be a read error: a sequence one base away is much more abundant. The chain recombines TRBV19 with TRBJ2-5; D gene ambiguous. The germline gives CDR1 LNHDA, CDR2 SQIVND (reference sequence). This CDR3 contains 13 residues. V shed 4 bases and J shed 1 base, with 7 bases lying between them. The CDR3 bases are TGTGCCAGTAGTACCCAGGCCCAAGAGACCCAGTACTTC. Its protein product is CASSTQAQETQYF. The whole variable domain, filled in from reference TRBV19 and TRBJ2-5, reads DGGITQSPKYLFRKEGQNVTLSCEQNLNHDAMYWYRQDPGQGLRLIYYSQIVNDFQKGDIAEGYSVSREKKESFPLTVTSAQKNPTAFYLCASSTQAQETQYFGPGTRLLVL.

This clonotype is categorized as large. The chain is built from TRBV7-8 and TRBJ2-1; D not resolved. The V end lost 0 bases, the J end lost 4 bases, and 4 bases lay between the germline ends. The length of the CDR3 is 13 residues. CDR1 and CDR2 from the germline V gene are SGHVS and FQNEAQ. CDR3 sequence: CASSLAAYNEQFF. The CDR3 DNA sequence: TGTGCCAGCAGCTTAGCTGCGTACAATGAGCAGTTCTTC.